The source of this T cell receptor (beta chain) is a study of blood T cell repertoires in COVID-19. At the level of the study: Acute and convalescent COVID-19 specimens originated in the United States, Italy and Spain. PBMCs, B-cell-depleted T cells, or T cells provided the cDNA or gDNA that made up the material.

This CDR3 has 14 residues. Germline values: CDR1 SGHNT, CDR2 YENEEA. Trimming removed 5 bases at V and 4 bases at J, with 13 bases between. Original data processing: Amplified reference gene primers provided the basis for estimating nucleated cell counts. Clones were read by immunoSEQ multiplex PCR, and TCRdb kept only the in-frame ones, dropping some. That table gives V, J and clone size, and the DNA gave D and trimming. The repertoire consists of about 120,000 clones, with about 74% occurring once and the leading ten covering 7.9%. The chain has TRBV11-3 and TRBJ2-3, with D maybe TRBD1 (6 bases). The source material was peripheral blood. This TCR came from a human donor in a cohort sampled during active COVID-19. CDR3 bases: TGTGCCAGCAGCCCTACAGGGTTTTCAGATACGCAGTATTTT. Its translation: CASSPTGFSDTQYF.